The entry below describes one T cell receptor (beta chain). The data were obtained in a study of T cell changes during pregnancy in multiple sclerosis. The protocol was immunoSEQ multiplex PCR, while the TCRdb copy is restricted to in-frame clones and leaves out a portion. Found here are roughly 27,000 clones, about nine tenths of them singletons; the top ten hold less than 10%. The TCR comes from a female donor with multiple sclerosis, enrolled in a pregnancy study. The specimen comprised CD8+ T cells from peripheral blood mononuclear cells, sampled in the second trimester of pregnancy.

CDR3 coding DNA: TGTGCCAGCAGTGAAAGCCCCACTAGCGGGGGGTATTCAGATACGCAGTATTTT. Translation gives CASSESPTSGGYSDTQYF. V is TRBV2 and J is TRBJ2-3; 12 bases map to TRBD2. CDR3 size: 18 residues. V shed 2 bases, J shed 4 bases, and the junction held 10 bases outside the gene matches. CDR1 and CDR2 from the germline V gene are SNHLY and FYNNEI. Full variable domain (outside the CDR3, taken from reference TRBV2 and TRBJ2-3): EPEVTQTPSHQVTQMGQEVILRCVPISNHLYFYWYRQILGQKVEFLVSFYNNEISEKSEIFDDQFSVERPDGSNFTLKIRSTKLEDSAMYFCASSESPTSGGYSDTQYFGPGTRLTVL.